This T cell receptor (beta chain) was sequenced in a study of identical twins. This clonotype was observed at least ten times. TCRdb passed the 5' RACE reads through MiXCR, listing each CDR3 protein once. The repertoire holds some 260,000 distinct CDR3 sequences, more than 13% seen once, with 7% to 9% in the top ten. This clonotype originated in a woman aged 18-29 years in good health. The sequencing input was memory (CD45RO+) T cells sorted from blood.

The CDR3 sequence: CSVSLSGQETQYF. The CDR3 DNA reads as TGCAGCGTTTCCCTTAGCGGACAAGAGACCCAGTACTTC. The rearrangement uses TRBV29-1 and TRBJ2-5, with D possibly matching TRBD2 (6 bases). Deletions cut 5 bases from V and 2 bases from J, with 12 bases between. The CDR3 consists of 13 residues. Germline CDR1 SQVTM, CDR2 ANQGSEA.